Listed here are 8 T cell receptor beta chains from one sample, sequenced in a study of blood T cells in healthy people across ages. A second PCR, run for roughly 7 to 12 cycles, used a sample-barcoded 5' primer plus a J-beta primer mix. MiXCR, applied by TCRdb to the 5' RACE reads, yields one record per CDR3 protein. The sample yields 650,000 or so distinct CDR3 sequences, approximately 52% seen once. Sequenced input: blood. These TCRs come from a woman of 80 years or more in good health.

This clonotype has just a few counts. The chain couples TRBV27 to TRBJ2-5; perhaps TRBD2 as D (6 bases). The assigned J gene may be wrong: the sequence end matches TRBJ2-7 better. The CDR3 runs 13 residues. Looked up from germline, CDR1 is MNHEY and CDR2 is SMNVEV (reference sequence). As DNA, the CDR3 is TGTGCCAGCAGTTTAGGTTACGGGGGCGAGCAGTACTTC. Amino acid sequence: CASSLGYGGEQYF.

The rearrangement joins TRBV10-1 to TRBJ2-7; TRBD1 agrees at 7 bases. The CDR3 runs 14 residues. Germline V CDR1 and CDR2: WNHNN, SYGVQD (reference sequence). Trimming took 4 bases from V and 10 from J; bases not matched to a gene: 13. For the CDR3, the DNA is TGCGCCAGCAGTGCGCGGACAGGACGAGAAGTTCAGTACTTC. Amino acids: CASSARTGREVQYF.

Turning to this clonotype: It may be a read error: a sequence one base away is much more abundant. This chain uses TRBV5-1 with TRBJ1-2; no reliable D call. The germline V gene encodes CDR1 SGHRS and CDR2 YFSETQ. V was clipped by 4 bases and J by 2 bases, with 12 bases between them. CDR3 length: 14 residues. CDR3 in amino acids: CASSVEGNNYGYTF. DNA for the CDR3: TGCGCCAGCAGCGTGGAGGGAAACAACTATGGCTACACCTTC.

The chain recombines TRBV7-8 with TRBJ2-1; D gene uncertain. The J call may be mistaken, given a closer DNA end match to TRBJ2-7. CDR1 and CDR2 from the germline V gene are SGHVS and FQNEAQ. There are 15 residues in the CDR3. The CDR3 protein is CASSLGQQPYNEQYF. In DNA form, the CDR3 reads TGTGCCAGCAGCTTAGGTCAGCAGCCCTACAATGAGCAGTACTTC.

The gene calls are TRBV20-1 and TRBJ1-5, with a tentative D call TRBD1 (5 bases). CDR1 and CDR2 from the germline V gene are DFQATT and SNEGSKA (reference sequence). V shed 7 bases and J shed 7 bases, with 14 bases lying between them. CDR3 length: 12 residues. The CDR3 DNA is TGCAGTGGCGGGCAGGGTGACCAGCCCCAGCATTTT. This sequence encodes CSGGQGDQPQHF.

The chain recombines TRBV6-6 with TRBJ2-3, with TRBD2 identical over 8 bases. The germline gives CDR1 MNHNY, CDR2 SVGAGI (reference sequence). The V gene end was trimmed by 6 bases and the J gene end by 2 bases; junction bases not matched to a gene: 7. The CDR3 runs 15 residues. CDR3 bases: TGTGCCAGCAGGCCGCGGGGGGATTCCACAGATACGCAGTATTTT. Translated, it gives CASRPRGDSTDTQYF.

This clonotype was seen many times. V usage is TRBV28 and J usage is TRBJ2-3, with 7 bases aligning to TRBD1. After removal of 10 bases from V and 4 bases from J, the junction contained 17 bases not matched to a gene. This CDR3 spans 16 amino acids. CDR1 is MDHEN and CDR2 is SYDVKM in the germline V gene. The CDR3 spells CATTVPGQSLSDTQYF. The CDR3, as DNA: TGTGCCACCACGGTTCCGGGACAGTCCCTGTCAGATACGCAGTATTTT.

The V gene is TRBV6-5, the J gene TRBJ1-4; D is ambiguous. Germline values: CDR1 MNHEY, CDR2 SVGAGI. The CDR3 runs 13 residues. Trimming left V 5 bases short and J 5 bases short, with 9 bases between. CDR3 amino acids: CASSTVLNEKLFF. CDR3 coding DNA: TGTGCCAGCAGTACGGTCCTCAATGAAAAACTGTTTTTT.